Presented here are 25 T cell receptor beta chains from one specimen sequenced in a study of T cells in women clearing cervical HPV infection. This table comes from immunoSEQ multiplex PCR, and its TCRdb copy is limited to in-frame clones, with some not included. Its listing shows around 30,000 clones. Material for sequencing was blood buffy coat. All receptors derive from a woman aged 18-70 years with a cervical HPV16 infection that either progressed to CIN3+ or cleared (not recorded which).

Notes on this clone: The read is 3 residues too short to cover the CDR3 end, so that end is filled in from the germline J gene. The chain couples TRBV19 to TRBJ2-4; 7 positions match TRBD1. Germline V gene lookup returns CDR1 LNHDA and CDR2 SQIVND (reference sequence). CDR3 length: 14 residues. This chain's CDR3 is CASSFRDRRKGQYF. Incomplete CDR3 DNA: TGTGCCAGTAGTTTCCGGGACAGAAGGAAGGGT.

Turning to this clone: With the read ending 3 residues before the CDR3 end, the germline J gene is used to fill in that end. This chain uses TRBV6-1 with TRBJ1-1, with 7 bases lining up with TRBD1. Germline V gene lookup returns CDR1 MNHNS and CDR2 SASEGT. Trimming took 4 bases from V and 4 from J; bases not matched to a gene: 6. This CDR3 comprises 14 residues. This CDR3 is CASSVHRGSTEAFF. The CDR3 DNA, read in part, is TGTGCCAGCAGTGTCCACAGGGGTAGCACTGAA.

Remarks on this clone: The CDR3 is cut off 3 residues early in the read; its end comes from the germline J gene. The rearrangement uses TRBV2 and TRBJ2-3, with no clear D. This CDR3 has 12 amino acids. The V gene's germline CDR1 is SNHLY and CDR2 FYNNEI. Trimming pared 8 bases from V and 6 bases from J, leaving 12 bases between. The part of the CDR3 DNA that was read is TGTGCCAGCCTCCCAATCCGGGATACG. It specifies CASLPIRDT. The full CDR3 protein reads CASLPIRDTQYF.

A word on this clone: The CDR3 extends 3 residues past the end of the read, so its final part is completed from the germline J gene. The chain uses TRBV20-1 and TRBJ2-7; possible D gene TRBD2, 5 bases. The CDR3 runs to 15 residues. Trimming stripped 3 bases from V and 3 bases from J, with 18 bases between. Germline-derived CDR1 and CDR2 are DFQATT and SNEGSKA (reference sequence). CDR3 DNA (partial): TGCAGTGCTAGTTCAGGCCACGGAGCGGACTACGAG. Protein: CSASSGHGADYE. The entire CDR3 protein is CSASSGHGADYEQYF.

About this clone: Coverage ceases 3 residues before the CDR3 finishes, and the germline J gene fills in the end. V usage is TRBV19 and J usage is TRBJ2-1; D is undetermined. The V and J ends lost 3 bases and 4 bases respectively, with 13 bases between them. Looked up from germline, CDR1 is LNHDA and CDR2 is SQIVND (reference sequence). The CDR3 is made up of 15 amino acids. The CDR3 sequence is CASSIPPGWYNEQFF. The sequenced CDR3 bases are TGTGCCAGTAGTATCCCCCCTGGCTGGTACAATGAG.

As regards this clone: Coverage ceases 3 residues before the CDR3 finishes, and the germline J gene fills in the end. V usage is TRBV5-6 and J usage is TRBJ1-5; D may be TRBD1 (5 bases). The V gene's germline CDR1 is SGHDT and CDR2 YYEEEE. There are 14 residues in the CDR3. V was trimmed by 4 bases and J by 9 bases, leaving 17 bases between them. CDR3 protein: CASSQRPQGGPQHF. The DNA read from the CDR3 is TGTGCCAGCAGCCAACGGCCTCAGGGAGGGCCC.

Remarks on this clone: The read terminates 3 residues before the CDR3 end, so the remaining end is supplied by the germline J gene. The chain links TRBV2 to TRBJ2-1, with 16 bases aligning to TRBD2. The germline gives CDR1 SNHLY, CDR2 FYNNEI. Trimming cost V 6 bases and J 4 bases; bases outside gene matches: 12. This CDR3 contains 19 residues. The CDR3: CASRGGTSGRALTYNEQFF. The covered CDR3 bases are TGTGCCAGCAGGGGTGGGACTAGCGGGAGGGCCTTGACTTACAATGAG.

In the case of this clone: Read coverage stops 3 residues before the CDR3 terminus; the germline J gene supplies the remainder. J is TRBJ2-7 and V is TRBV29-1; D uncertain. Trimming pared 5 bases from V and 3 bases from J, leaving 8 bases between. The CDR3 sequence is 11 residues long. Germline CDR1 and CDR2: SQVTM and ANQGSEA. CDR3 loop: CSVIHGYEQYF. The sequenced part of the CDR3 DNA is TGCAGCGTTATCCACGGCTACGAG.

For this clone: Read data end 3 residues before the CDR3 end; the end is taken from the germline J gene. V is TRBV20-1 and J is TRBJ2-7; TRBD2 aligns across 9 bases. Germline V gene lookup returns CDR1 DFQATT and CDR2 SNEGSKA (reference sequence). This CDR3 contains 14 residues. V shed 3 bases and J 5 bases; nucleotides not matched to a gene: 8. CDR3 residues: CSARIAGVLDEQYF. The part of the CDR3 DNA that was read is TGCAGTGCTAGGATAGCGGGAGTTTTGGACGAG.

Comments on this clone: The read comes to an end 3 residues before the CDR3 does, leaving the germline J gene to fill in the end. V is TRBV2 and J is TRBJ2-1, with D uncertain. The CDR3 runs to 16 residues. Germline-derived CDR1 and CDR2 are SNHLY and FYNNEI. V shed 7 bases and J shed 0 bases, with 16 bases lying between them. The CDR3 is CASMVSGYSSYNEQFF. CDR3 bases read: TGTGCCAGCATGGTGTCTGGATACAGCTCCTACAATGAG.

As regards this clone: The read ends 3 residues before the CDR3 terminus; that terminus is restored from the germline J gene. The rearrangement uses TRBV28 and TRBJ2-1, with D unclear. The germline gives CDR1 MDHEN, CDR2 SYDVKM. Trimming took off 5 bases at V and 8 bases at J, with 10 bases between the two ends. The CDR3 has 12 amino acids. The DNA read from the CDR3 is TGTGCCAGCAGTAGGCCTCAGGATGAG. It translates to CASSRPQDE. The full-length CDR3 reads as CASSRPQDEQFF.

A note on this clone: Read coverage stops 3 residues before the CDR3 terminus; the germline J gene supplies the remainder. This sequence joins TRBV7-9 and TRBJ1-5; 10 nucleotides agree with TRBD1. This CDR3 has 15 amino acids. Trimming removed 5 bases from V and 8 bases from J; junction bases left unmatched: 9. Germline V gene lookup returns CDR1 SEHNR and CDR2 FQNEAQ (reference sequence). CDR3 loop: CASSLGTGAAEPQHF. The sequenced CDR3 bases are TGTGCCAGCAGCCTCGGGACAGGGGCGGCGGAGCCC.

A note on this clone: The read falls 3 residues short of the CDR3 end, and the missing part is taken from the germline J gene. This sequence joins TRBV5-1 and TRBJ2-5, with 7 positions matching TRBD1. Unmatched junction bases numbered 4, after V lost 4 bases and J lost 1 base. Looked up from germline, CDR1 is SGHRS and CDR2 is YFSETQ. This CDR3 has 14 amino acids. The CDR3 reads CASSPYRGQETQYF. The CDR3 DNA, read in part, is TGCGCCAGCAGCCCATACAGGGGCCAAGAGACC.

Details on this clone: The read terminates 3 residues before the CDR3 end, so the remaining end is supplied by the germline J gene. The chain employs TRBV12-3 or TRBV12-4 and TRBJ2-1; D remains ambiguous. The CDR3 loop spans 15 amino acids. V was shortened by 6 bases and J by 0 bases, with 12 bases between the two germline ends. Partial CDR3 DNA: TGTGCCAGCAGCCTAATGCGGAACTCCTACAATGAG. Its protein product is CASSLMRNSYNE. The complete CDR3 sequence is CASSLMRNSYNEQFF.

Concerning this clone: The read ends 3 residues shy of where the CDR3 ends; the end is completed using the germline J gene. The chain recombines TRBV2 with TRBJ2-3; D is perhaps TRBD1 (5 bases). Germline CDR1 reads SNHLY; CDR2 reads FYNNEI. The CDR3 totals 15 residues. The V end lost 2 bases, the J end lost 2 bases, and 11 bases lay between the germline ends. The chain's CDR3 is CASSELPGNTDTQYF. The part of the CDR3 DNA that was read is TGTGCCAGCAGTGAATTGCCAGGGAACACAGATACG.

Points on this clone: The CDR3 end is not reached by the read, which stops 3 residues before it; the germline J gene fills it in. The chain is built from TRBV5-1 and TRBJ2-5; 8 bases align to TRBD2. This CDR3 is built from 15 residues. The V gene's germline CDR1 is SGHRS and CDR2 YFSETQ. V gave up 1 base and J gave up 5 bases; unmatched junction bases: 7. CDR3 DNA (partial): TGCGCCAGCAGCTTGCAACTAGCGGAGGGGGAGACC. Protein: CASSLQLAEGET. The CDR3 as a whole reads CASSLQLAEGETQYF.

Comments on this clone: The CDR3 end is not reached by the read, which stops 3 residues before it; the germline J gene fills it in. V usage is TRBV6-1 and J usage is TRBJ2-3; maybe TRBD1 (6 bases). This CDR3 has 16 amino acids. V lost 2 bases and J 0 bases, leaving 12 bases between the germline ends. CDR1 MNHNS and CDR2 SASEGT come from the germline V gene. This CDR3 reads CASSERYRASTDTQYF. The DNA read from the CDR3 is TGTGCCAGCAGTGAACGATACAGGGCTAGCACAGATACG.

Comments on this clone: The read ends 3 residues shy of where the CDR3 ends; the end is completed using the germline J gene. This chain joins TRBV12-3 or TRBV12-4 and TRBJ2-5; 10 nucleotides align to TRBD2. V lost 4 bases to trimming and J lost 5 bases; unmatched junction nucleotides: 10. This CDR3 spans 16 amino acids. CDR3 loop: CASSWGSGRAVETQYF. The DNA read from the CDR3 is TGTGCCAGCAGTTGGGGCAGCGGGAGGGCCGTGGAGACC.

For this clone: The read halts 3 residues ahead of the CDR3 end, with the missing end drawn from the germline J gene. V gene TRBV19 combines with J gene TRBJ1-2, with 8 bases identical to TRBD1. Germline-derived CDR1 and CDR2 are LNHDA and SQIVND (reference sequence). The length of the CDR3 is 15 residues. With 1 base clipped from V and 7 bases from J, the junction kept 8 bases outside the gene matches. CDR3 region: CASSIGETGEGGYTF. The CDR3 DNA, read in part, is TGTGCCAGTAGTATAGGCGAGACAGGGGAGGGTGGC.

With respect to this clone: The CDR3 extends 3 residues past the end of the read, so its final part is completed from the germline J gene. The chain joins TRBV20-1 to TRBJ2-6; 8 bases line up with TRBD1. Trimming took 5 bases from V and 0 from J; bases not matched to a gene: 9. This CDR3 is built from 17 residues. CDR1 DFQATT and CDR2 SNEGSKA come from the germline V gene (reference sequence). The CDR3 loop is CSAATGTGSSGANVLTF. The sequenced part of the CDR3 DNA is TGCAGTGCTGCGACCGGGACAGGTAGCTCTGGGGCCAACGTC.

About this clone itself: Read coverage stops 3 residues before the CDR3 terminus; the germline J gene supplies the remainder. The chain combines TRBV10-3 with TRBJ1-2; TRBD1 agrees at 10 bases. CDR1 is ENHRY and CDR2 is SYGVKD in the germline V gene. The CDR3 is 15 amino acids. Trimming at V came to 5 bases and at J to 6 bases, leaving 9 bases not matched to a gene. The sequenced CDR3 bases are TGTGCCATCAGTACTTACGGACAGGGGGAAGATGGC. Protein: CAISTYGQGEDG. The CDR3 reads in full as CAISTYGQGEDGYTF.

Of note for this clone: The CDR3 goes on 3 residues after the read ends, and that part is filled in from the germline J gene. The chain uses TRBV19 and TRBJ2-6; D remains ambiguous. Trimming removed 5 bases at V and 0 bases at J, with 5 bases between. The CDR3 is 14 residues long. Germline V gene lookup returns CDR1 LNHDA and CDR2 SQIVND (reference sequence). The CDR3 loop reads CASSPYSGANVLTF. The sequenced part of the CDR3 DNA is TGTGCCAGTAGTCCCTACTCTGGGGCCAACGTC.

Turning to this clone: The CDR3 end is not reached by the read, which stops 3 residues before it; the germline J gene fills it in. The chain has TRBV30 and TRBJ1-5; a possible D gene is TRBD1 (5 bases). The CDR3 consists of 13 residues. Germline V gives CDR1 GTSNPN, CDR2 SVGIG (reference sequence). The germline V and J ends were trimmed by 5 bases and 1 base, with 9 bases remaining between them. CDR3 protein: CAWATASNQPQHF. Partial CDR3 DNA: TGTGCCTGGGCGACAGCGAGCAATCAGCCC.

Turning to this clone: Read coverage stops 3 residues before the CDR3 terminus; the germline J gene supplies the remainder. The chain has TRBV6-1 and TRBJ2-7; a possible D gene is TRBD1 (6 bases). There are 17 residues in the CDR3. The germline V gene encodes CDR1 MNHNS and CDR2 SASEGT. V was clipped by 2 bases and J by 0 bases, with 17 bases between them. This chain's CDR3 is CASSERYRQASSYEQYF. The CDR3 DNA, read in part, is TGTGCCAGCAGTGAAAGGTACCGACAGGCGAGCTCCTACGAG.

To note about this clone: The read stops 3 residues short of the end of the CDR3; the missing end is completed from the germline J gene. This sequence joins TRBV5-1 and TRBJ1-2, with D maybe TRBD1 (5 bases). The CDR3 loop spans 14 amino acids. Germline V gene data show CDR1 as SGHRS and CDR2 as YFSETQ. The sequenced part of the CDR3 DNA is TGCGCCAGCAGCTTGTCCGGGGGTGCGGGAGGC. It translates to CASSLSGGAGG. The full-length CDR3 reads as CASSLSGGAGGYTF.